This T cell receptor beta chain was observed in a study of T cell responses to AZD1222 COVID-19 vaccine. TCRdb keeps only in-frame clones here, not all; method: immunoSEQ multiplex PCR. The sample includes some 79,000 clones, roughly 75% of them seen just once. The study's findings and limits: Repertoire collection took place solely once the T cell response had peaked.

On this clone: Its cognate antigen is unknown.

CDR3 length: 13 residues. V dropped 7 bases and J dropped 4 bases, with 13 bases sitting between them. Germline V gives CDR1 MDHEN, CDR2 SYDVKM. This sequence originates from an adult who received the AZD1222 COVID-19 vaccine. Here the sequenced sample was peripheral blood, taken 28 days after the second AZD1222 dose. V gene TRBV28 combines with J gene TRBJ1-2, with D possibly TRBD1 on 5 matching bases. CDR3 DNA sequence: TGTGCCAGCATATCGGACATCTCCTATGGCTACACCTTC. Protein product: CASISDISYGYTF.